Below are 27 T cell receptor beta chains sequenced from a single sample in a study of T-cell reconstitution after alpha-beta-depleted transplantation in children. During its preparation, the TCRbeta library received unique molecular identifiers. TCRdb re-called the PCR reads with MiXCR, one entry per CDR3 protein. Among approximately 350,000 distinct CDR3 sequences listed, approximately 12% were seen once. Sequencing used PBMCs, obtained from the stem cell graft. The receptors shown here come from a human donor who donated a stem cell graft to a child with Fanconi anemia.

A few counts support this clonotype. The chain uses TRBV12-3 or TRBV12-4 and TRBJ2-1, with D possibly called TRBD1 or TRBD2 (5 bases each). The ends were cut back, 6 bases at V and 10 bases at J, with 10 bases in the middle. CDR3 size: 11 residues. The CDR3: CASSNRDEQFF. The CDR3, as DNA: TGTGCCAGCAGCAACCGGGACGAGCAGTTCTTC.

The chain couples TRBV12-3 or TRBV12-4 to TRBJ2-2; either TRBD1 or TRBD2 may fit D (5 bases each). Between the trimmed V and J ends, which lost 6 bases and 2 bases, there was a span of 13 bases. The CDR3 extends over 15 amino acids. The chain's CDR3 is CASRSPGTNTGELFF. The CDR3 DNA sequence: TGTGCCAGCAGATCCCCGGGGACCAACACCGGGGAGCTGTTTTTT.

This clonotype was recorded a few times. The chain carries TRBV5-1 and TRBJ1-3; TRBD1 aligns across 10 bases. Per the germline V gene, CDR1 is SGHRS and CDR2 is YFSETQ. This CDR3 contains 14 residues. Losses at the gene ends were 4 bases for V and 9 bases for J; bases not matched to a gene: 7. The CDR3 DNA reads TGCGCCAGCAGCCCCGGGACAGGGGAAGCCACCATATATTTT. This sequence encodes CASSPGTGEATIYF.

This clonotype has a handful of counts. Because the CDR3's place on the DNA is in doubt, the DNA is left out and the CDR3 is given as listed by TCRdb. The chain joins TRBV5-1 to TRBJ1-1. The germline V gene has CDR1 SGHRS and CDR2 YFSETQ. The CDR3 has 13 amino acids, counting both end residues. The CDR3 sequence is CASSFGPGLEAFF.

This clonotype was found many times. The J gene is TRBJ1-1, the V gene TRBV18; D is undetermined. The V end was cut by 8 bases, the J end by 1 base, with 11 bases between. The length of the CDR3 is 13 residues. Germline CDR1 reads KGHSH; CDR2 reads LQKENI. Written as DNA, the CDR3 is TGTGCCAGCAGCCCTGACCAGAACACTGAAGCTTTCTTT. Translating gives CASSPDQNTEAFF.

The genes are TRBV6-1 and TRBJ2-1, with 8 bases aligning to TRBD2. Germline trimming cut 6 bases from V and 0 bases from J; bases unmatched to any gene: 7. There are 16 residues in the CDR3. The germline V gene has CDR1 MNHNS and CDR2 SASEGT. The CDR3 DNA is TGTGCCAGCAGGACTTTAGCGGGGAGCTCCTACAATGAGCAGTTCTTC. It translates to CASRTLAGSSYNEQFF.

This clonotype was detected many times. The chain uses TRBV11-2 and TRBJ1-1, with D maybe TRBD1 (6 bases). This CDR3 contains 15 residues. CDR1 is SGHAT, CDR2 FQNNGV, per germline. Trimming shortened V by 1 base and J by 1 base, and 10 bases separated the two germline ends. The CDR3 nucleotides are TGTGCCAGCAGCTTAGCGCAGGGGACGAACACTGAAGCTTTCTTT. Its protein product is CASSLAQGTNTEAFF.

This clonotype was counted ten times or more. The rearrangement links TRBV20-1 to TRBJ2-3; D is undetermined. The CDR3 extends over 14 amino acids. Trimming took off 2 bases at V and 0 bases at J, with 9 bases between the two ends. CDR1 and CDR2 from the germline V gene are DFQATT and SNEGSKA (reference sequence). CDR3 bases: TGCAGTGCTAGAATTCCGCTAAGCACAGATACGCAGTATTTT. This codes for CSARIPLSTDTQYF.

This clonotype was recorded many times. In DNA form, the CDR3 reads TGCGCCAGCAGCTTCATACCAGGGCGCAATGAGCAGTTCTTC. It is translated as CASSFIPGRNEQFF. The chain joins TRBV5-1 to TRBJ2-1; D may be TRBD1 (5 bases). V was pared by 2 bases and J by 6 bases, with 12 bases between. The CDR3 contains 14 residues. Germline CDR1 SGHRS, CDR2 YFSETQ.

The chain carries TRBV7-9 and TRBJ1-1; TRBD1 agrees at 9 bases. The J segment lost 2 bases and the V segment lost 5 bases, leaving 9 bases of the junction unmatched. Germline lookup yields CDR1 SEHNR and CDR2 FQNEAQ (reference sequence). The length of the CDR3 is 16 residues. The CDR3 coding sequence is TGTGCCAGCAGCGAAAGGTGGGACAGGGCAAACACTGAAGCTTTCTTT. The encoded protein is CASSERWDRANTEAFF.

This clonotype was seen at least ten times. This rearrangement joins TRBV7-6 to TRBJ2-2; no clear D. The CDR3 covers 13 residues. V dropped 5 bases and J dropped 6 bases, with 10 bases sitting between them. Germline V lookup: CDR1 SGHVS, CDR2 FNYEAQ. The CDR3 is CASSPAGSGELFF. CDR3 coding DNA: TGTGCCAGCAGCCCTGCCGGGTCCGGGGAGCTGTTTTTT.

The V gene is TRBV5-5, the J gene TRBJ2-7; TRBD1 matches 9 bases. Germline V gives CDR1 SGHKS, CDR2 YYEKEE (reference sequence). V shed 0 bases, J shed 4 bases, and the junction held 2 bases outside the gene matches. This CDR3 region has 14 residues. CDR3 sequence: CASSLVGTGYEQYV. The CDR3 DNA reads TGTGCCAGCAGCTTGGTAGGGACAGGGTACGAGCAGTACGTC.

This chain links TRBV28 with TRBJ2-1, with D perhaps TRBD2 (7 bases). This CDR3 comprises 17 residues. The germline V gene encodes CDR1 MDHEN and CDR2 SYDVKM. Trimming left V 5 bases short and J 0 bases short, with 17 bases between. As DNA, the CDR3 is TGTGCCAGCAGTACCTTTCGGGGGGCTGACTCCTACAATGAGCAGTTCTTC. It yields the protein CASSTFRGADSYNEQFF.

The chain uses TRBV20-1 and TRBJ2-1; TRBD2 aligns across 8 bases. CDR1 DFQATT and CDR2 SNEGSKA come from the germline V gene (reference sequence). After removal of 6 bases from V and 7 bases from J, the junction contained 8 bases not matched to a gene. The CDR3 has 13 amino acids. CDR3 nucleotides: TGCAGTGCCGAGAGCGGGGGCAAGAATGAGCAGTTCTTC. Its translation: CSAESGGKNEQFF.

The CDR3 bases are TGTGCCAGCAGCGTAGGTAGCCCCCCAGATACGCAGTATTTT. Its protein is CASSVGSPPDTQYF. V and J are TRBV9 and TRBJ2-3; D ambiguous. Germline CDR1 and CDR2: SGDLS and YYNGEE. The CDR3 sequence is 14 residues long. Trimming cost V 0 bases and J 4 bases, with 9 bases left between them.

This clonotype was seen repeatedly, ten times or more. The genes are TRBV5-5 and TRBJ2-1; weak D call: TRBD1 (5 bases). The V end was cut by 0 bases, the J end by 2 bases, with 9 bases between. Germline V gene data show CDR1 as SGHKS and CDR2 as YYEKEE (reference sequence). The CDR3 has 15 residues. CDR3 in DNA: TGTGCCAGCAGCTTGGAGGGGCAAACCTACAATGAGCAGTTCTTC. It specifies CASSLEGQTYNEQFF.

V gene TRBV7-2 combines with J gene TRBJ1-6, with 10 bases that match TRBD1. Looked up from germline, CDR1 is SGHTA and CDR2 is FQGNSA. The V segment lost 4 bases and the J segment 14 bases; nucleotides outside the gene matches: 8. This CDR3 is 14 amino acids long. Here the CDR3 DNA reads TGTGCCAGCAGCTACCGGGACAGGGGAGCAGCCCTCCACTTT. Its protein product is CASSYRDRGAALHF.

The genes are TRBV20-1 and TRBJ2-5; D not certain. The CDR3 runs to 11 residues. Trimming stripped 8 bases from V and 3 bases from J, with 10 bases between. CDR1 and CDR2 (germline): DFQATT, SNEGSKA (reference sequence). The CDR3 nucleotides read TGCAGTCTAGAGTGGGAAGAGACCCAGTACTTC. Protein sequence: CSLEWEETQYF.

This clonotype was counted only a few times. This chain uses TRBV10-3 with TRBJ1-1, with D possibly being TRBD1 (5 bases). This CDR3 has 14 amino acids. Trimming stripped 6 bases from V and 4 bases from J, with 15 bases between. Per the germline V gene, CDR1 is ENHRY and CDR2 is SYGVKD. The CDR3 is CAISSGLGGTEAFF. Written as DNA, the CDR3 is TGTGCCATCAGCTCGGGACTAGGAGGCACTGAAGCTTTCTTT.

The V call is TRBV11-2, the J call TRBJ2-1; D is perhaps TRBD1 or TRBD2 (6 bases each). Trimming pared 4 bases from V and 4 bases from J, leaving 17 bases between. The CDR3 length is 16 residues. Germline CDR1 SGHAT, CDR2 FQNNGV. The CDR3 region is CASSWRGAALYNEQFF. DNA of the CDR3: TGTGCCAGCAGCTGGAGGGGGGCGGCCCTATACAATGAGCAGTTCTTC.

Comments on this clonotype: One end of the junction is discordant with germline, which a read error may explain. This chain joins TRBV10-3 and TRBJ2-2; D is uncertain. The CDR3 sequence is 14 residues long. In germline, CDR1 is ENHRY, CDR2 SYGVKD. The CDR3 sequence: CATSNDPSSDGLFF. The CDR3 nucleotides read TGTGCCACCAGTAACGACCCAAGCTCAGATGGGCTGTTTTTT.

A few counts support this clonotype. The chain has TRBV20-1 and TRBJ1-2, with TRBD1 as a possible D gene (6 bases). Germline V gene data show CDR1 as DFQATT and CDR2 as SNEGSKA (reference sequence). V shed 2 bases and J shed 4 bases, with 14 bases lying between them. This CDR3 has 14 residues. The CDR3 is CSARKQGIGYGYTF. The CDR3 region has the DNA TGCAGTGCTAGAAAACAGGGAATAGGCTATGGCTACACCTTC.

The gene calls are TRBV5-1 and TRBJ2-5; D unresolved. V lost 1 base to trimming and J lost 2 bases, with 9 bases between them. This CDR3 region has 14 residues. Germline-derived CDR1 and CDR2 are SGHRS and YFSETQ. The CDR3 coding sequence is TGCGCCAGCAGCTTGTTCAGTTCGCAAGAGACCCAGTACTTC. It specifies CASSLFSSQETQYF. The full variable domain, rest sourced from reference TRBV5-1 and TRBJ2-5, is KAGVTQTPRYLIKTRGQQVTLSCSPISGHRSVSWYQQTPGQGLQFLFEYFSETQRNKGNFPGRFSGRQFSNSRSEMNVSTLELGDSALYLCASSLFSSQETQYFGPGTRLLVL.

Ten or more counts support this clonotype. J is TRBJ1-6 and V is TRBV5-1; maybe TRBD1 (6 bases). Germline lookup yields CDR1 SGHRS and CDR2 YFSETQ. V lost 2 bases and J 7 bases, leaving 16 bases between the germline ends. This CDR3 has 16 amino acids. CDR3 in amino acids: CASSLAGTRGNSPLHF. CDR3 nucleotides: TGCGCCAGCAGCTTAGCTGGGACAAGGGGAAATTCACCCCTCCACTTT.

This clonotype was seen a few times. This chain uses TRBV6-6 with TRBJ1-3; D is undetermined. Trimming stripped 4 bases from V and 5 bases from J, with 9 bases between. The CDR3 covers 13 residues. Germline V lookup: CDR1 MNHNY, CDR2 SVGAGI (reference sequence). Here the CDR3 reads CASSLSSRNTIYF. CDR3 nucleotides: TGTGCCAGCAGTTTGTCTTCGAGAAACACCATATATTTT.

A few counts support this clonotype. J is TRBJ2-6 and V is TRBV4-2; no definite D call. The CDR3 has 19 amino acids. V shed 0 bases and J shed 0 bases, with 15 bases lying between them. In germline, CDR1 is LGHNA, CDR2 YNFKEQ. CDR3 DNA: TGTGCCAGCAGCCAAGAATCCTGGACGGTGAGCTCTGGGGCCAACGTCCTGACTTTC. It yields the protein CASSQESWTVSSGANVLTF.

This clonotype was counted many times. DNA for the CDR3: TGTGCCAGCAGTTACTCACTAGCGGGGGGGCTAACTTACGGTGAGCAGTTCTTC. This gives the protein CASSYSLAGGLTYGEQFF. The chain is built from TRBV6-5 and TRBJ2-1; 13 bases are shared with TRBD2. Germline assignment: CDR1 MNHEY and CDR2 SVGAGI. This CDR3 spans 18 amino acids. Trimming took 0 bases from V and 9 from J; bases not matched to a gene: 11.